Shown below are 11 T cell receptor beta chains from a single sample sequenced in a study of identifying expanded T cells in peripheral blood. Assay used: immunoSEQ multiplex PCR; TCRdb lists only in-frame clones, some missing. The sample includes 50,000 to 60,000 clones, 82% of them seen just once. Sequencing was performed on blood. The receptors originated from a person aged 18 to 70 in good health.

The chain links TRBV11-3 to TRBJ2-5; D is tentatively TRBD1 or TRBD2 (5 bases each). Between the trimmed V and J ends, which lost 2 bases and 1 base, there was a span of 8 bases. This CDR3 has 14 residues. Germline V CDR1 and CDR2: SGHNT, YENEEA. The DNA for the CDR3 is TGTGCCAGCAGCTTAAGTGGGGGCCAAGAGACCCAGTACTTC. Translation: CASSLSGGQETQYF.

The chain carries TRBV27 and TRBJ2-7; D may match TRBD1 or TRBD2 (5 bases each). CDR1 and CDR2 (germline): MNHEY, SMNVEV (reference sequence). With 8 bases removed from V and 5 bases from J, the gap between germline ends came to 19 bases. The CDR3 is 14 amino acids. The CDR3 is CASRKGRQEDEQYF. The CDR3, as DNA: TGTGCCAGCCGTAAGGGACGGCAAGAGGACGAGCAGTACTTC.

The rearrangement links TRBV5-8 to TRBJ1-3; D is unclear. This CDR3 region has 12 residues. Trimming shortened V by 5 bases and J by 0 bases, and 3 bases separated the two germline ends. Per germline, CDR1 SGHTS and CDR2 YDEGEE. CDR3 DNA: TGTGCCAGCAGGTACTCTGGAAACACCATATATTTT. It is translated as CASRYSGNTIYF.

The chain combines TRBV2 with TRBJ2-5; 9 positions match TRBD2. Germline CDR1 is SNHLY and CDR2 is FYNNEI. This CDR3 has 14 amino acids. The trim removed 7 bases at V and 1 base at J, leaving 4 bases unmatched. For the CDR3, the DNA is TGTGCCAGCAAAAAGCGGGGGGTCCAAGAGACCCAGTACTTC. This gives the protein CASKKRGVQETQYF.

The chain links TRBV14 to TRBJ2-2; TRBD2 matches 7 bases. Germline lookup yields CDR1 SGHDN and CDR2 FVKESK. This CDR3 has 18 residues. The trim removed 0 bases at V and 2 bases at J, leaving 9 bases unmatched. The CDR3 sequence is CASSQDRIGAGNTGELFF. DNA of the CDR3: TGTGCCAGCAGCCAAGACCGAATTGGAGCGGGAAACACCGGGGAGCTGTTTTTT.

This clone was recorded a few times. This chain connects TRBV19 to TRBJ1-2; D perhaps matches TRBD1 (6 bases). Germline V gene data show CDR1 as LNHDA and CDR2 as SQIVND (reference sequence). V was trimmed by 7 bases and J by 4 bases, leaving 19 bases between them. This CDR3 spans 15 amino acids. CDR3: CASTLHGTSSYGYTF. As DNA, the CDR3 is TGTGCCAGTACTCTACATGGGACATCGAGCTATGGCTACACCTTC.

The chain couples TRBV10-3 to TRBJ2-1; D unresolved. The germline V gene has CDR1 ENHRY and CDR2 SYGVKD. Trimming shortened V by 3 bases and J by 3 bases, and 12 bases separated the two germline ends. The CDR3 extends over 15 amino acids. For the CDR3, the DNA is TGTGCCATCAGTGATAGTCACGGAGACTACAATGAGCAGTTCTTC. Its protein is CAISDSHGDYNEQFF.

The V call is TRBV5-1, the J call TRBJ2-7; no firm D call. The germline V gene encodes CDR1 SGHRS and CDR2 YFSETQ. V dropped 4 bases and J dropped 0 bases, with 14 bases sitting between them. The CDR3 loop spans 15 amino acids. The CDR3 sequence is CASSQQRTGSYEQYF. CDR3 bases: TGCGCCAGCAGCCAGCAGAGGACGGGCTCCTACGAGCAGTACTTC. Combining the CDR3 with reference TRBV5-1 and TRBJ2-7 gives the whole variable domain KAGVTQTPRYLIKTRGQQVTLSCSPISGHRSVSWYQQTPGQGLQFLFEYFSETQRNKGNFPGRFSGRQFSNSRSEMNVSTLELGDSALYLCASSQQRTGSYEQYFGPGTRLTVT.

This clone was detected a few times. The rearrangement uses TRBV11-3 and TRBJ2-3; 9 bases align to TRBD2. CDR1 and CDR2 (germline): SGHNT, YENEEA. CDR3 length: 15 amino acids. With 5 bases clipped from V and 8 bases from J, the junction kept 11 bases outside the gene matches. The CDR3 DNA follows: TGTGCCAGCAGCACCCGCGGGGGGGCTCAGGTTACGCAGTATTTT. Protein sequence: CASSTRGGAQVTQYF.

This clone has only one observation. The chain is built from TRBV19 and TRBJ2-1; 10 bases map to TRBD2. V was pared by 5 bases and J by 8 bases, with 6 bases of the junction left unmatched. CDR3 size: 14 residues. Germline values: CDR1 LNHDA, CDR2 SQIVND (reference sequence). This CDR3 reads CASSGASGGYEQFF. The CDR3 DNA sequence: TGTGCCAGTAGTGGGGCTAGCGGGGGCTATGAGCAGTTCTTC.

This chain links TRBV6-5 with TRBJ1-2; no clear D. The CDR3 length is 13 residues. The germline gives CDR1 MNHEY, CDR2 SVGAGI. Trimming removed 6 bases at V and 0 bases at J, with 8 bases between. CDR3 residues: CASRRGANYGYTF. The CDR3 nucleotides read TGTGCCAGCAGGCGGGGAGCTAACTATGGCTACACCTTC.